This T cell receptor beta chain originates from a study of T-cell memory formation after mild COVID-19. On the study more broadly: The study found TCR clusters largely donor specific.

5'RACE primed at constant segments yielded TCR alpha and TCR beta cDNA libraries bearing sample barcodes and UMIs. From the 5' RACE reads, TCRdb called clonotypes with MiXCR, one entry per CDR3 protein. The profile shows about 470,000 distinct CDR3 sequences, 25% of them singletons. Study conclusions and caveats: Pre-infection memory held some responding clones, suggesting pre-existing cross-reactive T cells responded. Contracting clones from day 15 to 85 showed balanced CD4/CD8; later expanders favored CD4+.

The V gene's germline CDR1 is SGDLS and CDR2 YYNGEE. The CDR3 consists of 15 residues. V was clipped by 0 bases and J by 4 bases; unmatched bases: 5. Of note for this clonotype: Its specificity is unknown.

This clonotype was sampled from an adult woman who had mild COVID-19 (a few samples of this study predate the infection). Cell type and time point are not known. Sequenced input: PBMCs or a T cell subset sorted from them (not recorded which). The chain couples TRBV9 to TRBJ2-7; 9 bases align to TRBD2. CDR3: CASSVGPAGGYEQYF. In DNA form, the CDR3 reads TGTGCCAGCAGCGTAGGTCCCGCGGGGGGGTACGAGCAGTACTTC. The full variable domain, rest sourced from reference TRBV9 and TRBJ2-7, is DSGVTQTPKHLITATGQRVTLRCSPRSGDLSVYWYQQSLDQGLQFLIQYYNGEERAKGNILERFSAQQFPDLHSELNLSSLELGDSALYFCASSVGPAGGYEQYFGPGTRLTVT.